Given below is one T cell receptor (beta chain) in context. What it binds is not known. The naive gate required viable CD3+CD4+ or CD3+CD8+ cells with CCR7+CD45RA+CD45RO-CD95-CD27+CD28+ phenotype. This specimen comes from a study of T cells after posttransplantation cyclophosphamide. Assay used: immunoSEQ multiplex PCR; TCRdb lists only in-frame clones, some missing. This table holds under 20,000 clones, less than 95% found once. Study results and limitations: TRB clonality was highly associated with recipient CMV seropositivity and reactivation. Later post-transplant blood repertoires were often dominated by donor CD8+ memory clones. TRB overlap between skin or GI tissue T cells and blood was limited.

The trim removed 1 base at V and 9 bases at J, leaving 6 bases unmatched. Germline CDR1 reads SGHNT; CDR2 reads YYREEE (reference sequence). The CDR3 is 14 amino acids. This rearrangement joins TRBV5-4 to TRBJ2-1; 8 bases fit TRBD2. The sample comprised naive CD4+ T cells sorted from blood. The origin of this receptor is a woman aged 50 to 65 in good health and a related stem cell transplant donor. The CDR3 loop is CASSLPAGAGEQFF. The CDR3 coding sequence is TGTGCCAGCAGCTTGCCAGCGGGAGCAGGTGAGCAGTTCTTC.